This T cell receptor (beta chain) was captured in a study of OX40 agonist ivuxolimab in advanced cancers. Turning to the study itself: Cancers in dose escalation were hepatocellular, melanoma, renal cell and head and neck. Patients achieving partial responses numbered three: one hepatocellular carcinoma case and two cutaneous melanoma cases. Study-wide results and caveats: Which antigen the expanded peripheral T cells recognized is unknown.

If patients had autoimmune disease history or systemic immunosuppression, they were excluded. TCRdb keeps only in-frame clones here, not all; method: immunoSEQ multiplex PCR. Of tens of thousands of clones in the sample, more than 85% are singletons; the top ten hold around 2.7%. Remarks on this clone: The target antigen is unknown.

The CDR3 length is 15 residues. After removal of 1 base from V and 6 bases from J, the junction contained 4 bases not matched to a gene. Germline CDR1 is GTSNPN and CDR2 is SVGIG (reference sequence). The chain uses TRBV30 and TRBJ1-4, with 11 bases aligning to TRBD1. The clonotype was recovered from an adult with an advanced solid tumor such as melanoma, head and neck, liver or kidney cancer. The sequencing here drew on CD4+ or CD8+ T cells sorted from blood, taken in a trial of the OX40 agonist ivuxolimab. DNA of the CDR3: TGTGCCTGGAGTGCTGGACAGGGGGCTTATGAAAAACTGTTTTTT. It is translated as CAWSAGQGAYEKLFF.